The clone carrying this T cell receptor beta chain appeared a few times. The antigen is unknown. The time point was: patch test 3, about 24 weeks after DPC sensitization. Specified treatment: therapeutic diphenylcyclopropenone sensitization with weekly scalp DPC. This specimen comes from a study of human T cells and chemical hapten exposure. Across the study: Epicutaneous patch tests delivered 0.01% DPC to the upper back, with evaluation at 6 days. Mainly, slight library volume differences in the pool made TCR yields vary. Findings and caveats of the study: Each of the donors had alopecia, so their immune responses may not resemble those of healthy people. DPC sensitization did not alter TCRs above 1 in 1000 frequency.

The germline V gene encodes CDR1 MNHEY and CDR2 SVGEGT. This CDR3 contains 15 residues. V was clipped by 6 bases and J by 2 bases; unmatched bases: 6. MiXCR, run by TCRdb on the RACE reads, gives a single entry per CDR3 protein. Altogether 95,000 to 150,000 distinct CDR3 sequences are present, 11% being singletons, with the ten largest covering more than 2%. This receptor was taken from a woman in her forties or fifties with alopecia areata. Some clones in this sample may be carry-over from other donors' samples. The chain couples TRBV6-2 or TRBV6-3 to TRBJ2-2; the match to TRBD2 covers 7 bases. The sample consisted of whole blood, taken in connection with sensitization to the hapten diphenylcyclopropenone (DPC). CDR3 sequence: CASRNLAGNTGELFF. The CDR3, as DNA: TGTGCCAGCAGGAACTTAGCGGGTAACACCGGGGAGCTGTTTTTT.